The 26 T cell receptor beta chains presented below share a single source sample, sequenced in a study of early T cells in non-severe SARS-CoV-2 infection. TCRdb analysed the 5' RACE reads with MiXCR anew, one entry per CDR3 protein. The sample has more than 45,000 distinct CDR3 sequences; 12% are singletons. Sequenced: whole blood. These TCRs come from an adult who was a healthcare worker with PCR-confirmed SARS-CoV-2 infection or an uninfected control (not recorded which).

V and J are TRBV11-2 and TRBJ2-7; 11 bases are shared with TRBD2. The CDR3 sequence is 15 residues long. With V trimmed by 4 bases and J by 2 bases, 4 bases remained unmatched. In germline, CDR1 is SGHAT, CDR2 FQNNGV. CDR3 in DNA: TGTGCCAGCAGCTCCAGACTAGCGGGGCCCTACGAGCAGTACTTC. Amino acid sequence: CASSSRLAGPYEQYF.

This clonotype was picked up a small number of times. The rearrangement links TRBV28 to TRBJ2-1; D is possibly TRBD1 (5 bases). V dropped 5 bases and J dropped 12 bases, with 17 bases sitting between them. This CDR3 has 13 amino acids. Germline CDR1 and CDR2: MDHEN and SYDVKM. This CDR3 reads CASSGIDSLGQFF. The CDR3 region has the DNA TGTGCCAGCAGTGGCATAGACAGTCTCGGGCAGTTCTTC.

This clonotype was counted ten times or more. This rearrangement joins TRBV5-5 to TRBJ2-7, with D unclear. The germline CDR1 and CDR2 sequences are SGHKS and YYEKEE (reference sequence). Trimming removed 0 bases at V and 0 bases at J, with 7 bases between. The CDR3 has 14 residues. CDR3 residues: CASSLVFGSYEQYF. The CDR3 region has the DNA TGTGCCAGCAGCTTGGTTTTCGGCTCCTACGAGCAGTACTTC.

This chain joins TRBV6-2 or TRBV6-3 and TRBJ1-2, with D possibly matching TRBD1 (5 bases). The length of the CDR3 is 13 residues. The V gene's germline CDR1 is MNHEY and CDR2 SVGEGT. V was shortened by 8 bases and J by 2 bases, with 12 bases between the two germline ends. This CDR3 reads CASWQGRNYGYTF. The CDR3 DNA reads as TGTGCCAGCTGGCAGGGACGAAACTATGGCTACACCTTC.

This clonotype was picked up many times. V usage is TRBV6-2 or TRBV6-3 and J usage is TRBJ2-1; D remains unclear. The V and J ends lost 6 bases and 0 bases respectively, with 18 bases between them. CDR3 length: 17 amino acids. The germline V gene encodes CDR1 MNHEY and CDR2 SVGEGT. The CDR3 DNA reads TGTGCCAGCAGCACCCTTCAGGACCGGCACTCCTACAATGAGCAGTTCTTC. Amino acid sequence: CASSTLQDRHSYNEQFF.

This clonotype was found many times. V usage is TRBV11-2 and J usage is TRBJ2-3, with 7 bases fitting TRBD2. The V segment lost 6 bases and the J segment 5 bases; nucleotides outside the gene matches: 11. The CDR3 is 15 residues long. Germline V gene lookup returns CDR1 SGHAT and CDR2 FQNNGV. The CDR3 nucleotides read TGTGCCAGCAGACCGAGTAGACTAGCTAGAGATACGCAGTATTTT. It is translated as CASRPSRLARDTQYF.

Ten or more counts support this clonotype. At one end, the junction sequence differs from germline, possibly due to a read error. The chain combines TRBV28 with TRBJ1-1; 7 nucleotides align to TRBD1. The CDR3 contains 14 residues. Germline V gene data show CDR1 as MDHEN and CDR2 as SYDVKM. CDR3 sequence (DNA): TGTGCCAGTAGTTGGAACAGGGGGAACACTGAAGCTTTCTTT. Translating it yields CASSWNRGNTEAFF.

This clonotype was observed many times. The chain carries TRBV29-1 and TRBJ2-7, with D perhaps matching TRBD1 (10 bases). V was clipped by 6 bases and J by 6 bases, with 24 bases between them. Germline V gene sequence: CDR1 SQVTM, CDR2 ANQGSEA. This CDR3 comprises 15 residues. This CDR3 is CSVPAGGQGSAEQYF. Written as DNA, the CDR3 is TGCAGCGTACCAGCGGGGGGACAGGGGTCGGCCGAGCAGTACTTC.

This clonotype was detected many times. Here the CDR3 DNA reads TGTGCCAGCAGTGAGGGGGTAGCGGGAGGCCTTGTGGATACGCAGTATTTT. Protein product: CASSEGVAGGLVDTQYF. V and J are TRBV2 and TRBJ2-3; TRBD2 aligns across 10 bases. After removal of 3 bases from V and 6 bases from J, the junction contained 12 bases not matched to a gene. This CDR3 has 17 amino acids. Germline loops: CDR1 SNHLY, CDR2 FYNNEI.

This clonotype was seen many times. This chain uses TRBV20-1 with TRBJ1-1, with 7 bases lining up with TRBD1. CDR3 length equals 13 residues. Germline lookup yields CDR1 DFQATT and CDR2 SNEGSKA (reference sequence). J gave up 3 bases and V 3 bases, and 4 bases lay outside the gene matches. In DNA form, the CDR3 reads TGCAGTGCTAGCGAGGGGGCCGACACTGAAGCTTTCTTT. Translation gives CSASEGADTEAFF.

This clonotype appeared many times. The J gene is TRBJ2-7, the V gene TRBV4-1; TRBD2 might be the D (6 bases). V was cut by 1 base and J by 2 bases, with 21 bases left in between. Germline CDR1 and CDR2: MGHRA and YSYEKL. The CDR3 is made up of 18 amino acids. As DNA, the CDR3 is TGCGCCAGCAGCCAAGCTCCCCCGGGGAGGCCGGAAGCCTACGAGCAGTACTTC. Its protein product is CASSQAPPGRPEAYEQYF.

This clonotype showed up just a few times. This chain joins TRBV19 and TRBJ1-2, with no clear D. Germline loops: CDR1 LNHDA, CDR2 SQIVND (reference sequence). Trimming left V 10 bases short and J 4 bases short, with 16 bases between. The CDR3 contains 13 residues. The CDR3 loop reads CATGDLHGYGYTF. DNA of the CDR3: TGTGCCACCGGAGACCTTCACGGCTATGGCTACACCTTC.

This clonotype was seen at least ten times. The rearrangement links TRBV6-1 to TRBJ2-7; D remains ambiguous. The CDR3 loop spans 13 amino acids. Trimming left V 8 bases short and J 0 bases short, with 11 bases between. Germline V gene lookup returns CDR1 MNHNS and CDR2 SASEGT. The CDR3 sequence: CASEKRSSYEQYF. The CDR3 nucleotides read TGTGCCAGCGAGAAGAGGAGCTCCTACGAGCAGTACTTC.

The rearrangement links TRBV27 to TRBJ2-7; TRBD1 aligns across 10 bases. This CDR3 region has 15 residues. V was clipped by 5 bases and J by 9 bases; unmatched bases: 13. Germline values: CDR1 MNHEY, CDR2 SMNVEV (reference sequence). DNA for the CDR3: TGTGCCAGCAGTCTTTCCGGGACAGGGGCCCCGCGGCAGTACTTC. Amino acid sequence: CASSLSGTGAPRQYF.

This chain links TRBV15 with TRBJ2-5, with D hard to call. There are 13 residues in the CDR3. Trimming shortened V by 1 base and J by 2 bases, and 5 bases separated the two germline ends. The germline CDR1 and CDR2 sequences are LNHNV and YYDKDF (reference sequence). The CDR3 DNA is TGTGCCACCAGCAGAGGGGTTCAAGAGACCCAGTACTTC. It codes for CATSRGVQETQYF. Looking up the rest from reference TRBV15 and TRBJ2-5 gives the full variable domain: DAMVIQNPRYQVTQFGKPVTLSCSQTLNHNVMYWYQQKSSQAPKLLFHYYDKDFNNEADTPDNFQSRRPNTSFCFLDIRSPGLGDTAMYLCATSRGVQETQYFGPGTRLLVL.

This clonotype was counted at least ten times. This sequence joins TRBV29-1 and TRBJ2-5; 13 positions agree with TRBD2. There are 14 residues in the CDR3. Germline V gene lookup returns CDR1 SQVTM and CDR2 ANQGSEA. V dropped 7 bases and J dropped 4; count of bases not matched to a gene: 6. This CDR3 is CSGRTSGSGETQYF. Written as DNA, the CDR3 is TGCAGCGGCCGGACTAGCGGGAGTGGAGAGACCCAGTACTTC.

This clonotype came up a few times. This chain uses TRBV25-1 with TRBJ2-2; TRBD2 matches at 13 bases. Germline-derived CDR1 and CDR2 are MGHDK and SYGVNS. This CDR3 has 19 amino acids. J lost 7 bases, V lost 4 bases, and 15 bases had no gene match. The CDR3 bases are TGTGCCAGCAGTGCACGATCGGGGACTAGCGGGACCCAGTTCGGGGAGCTGTTTTTT. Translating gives CASSARSGTSGTQFGELFF.

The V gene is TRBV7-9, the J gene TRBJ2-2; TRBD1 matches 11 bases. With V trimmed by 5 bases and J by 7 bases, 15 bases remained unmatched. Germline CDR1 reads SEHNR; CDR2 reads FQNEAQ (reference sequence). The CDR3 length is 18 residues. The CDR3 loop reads CASSPGQGASRAHGELFF. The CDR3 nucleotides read TGTGCCAGCAGCCCTGGACAGGGGGCTAGCCGGGCGCACGGGGAGCTGTTTTTT.

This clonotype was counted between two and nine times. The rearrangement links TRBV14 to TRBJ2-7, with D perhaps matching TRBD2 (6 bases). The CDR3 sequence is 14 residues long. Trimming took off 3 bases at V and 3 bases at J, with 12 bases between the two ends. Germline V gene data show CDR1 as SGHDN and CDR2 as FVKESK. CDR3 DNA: TGTGCCAGCAGCCATTTTGCTAGCGACTACGAGCAGTACTTC. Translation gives CASSHFASDYEQYF.

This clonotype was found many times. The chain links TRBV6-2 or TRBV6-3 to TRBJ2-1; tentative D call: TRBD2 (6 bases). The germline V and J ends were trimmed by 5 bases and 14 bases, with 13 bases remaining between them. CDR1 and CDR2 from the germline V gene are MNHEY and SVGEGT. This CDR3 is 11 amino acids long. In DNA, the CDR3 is TGTGCCAGCAGTGTAGCGGTTAGGAAGTTCTTC. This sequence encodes CASSVAVRKFF.

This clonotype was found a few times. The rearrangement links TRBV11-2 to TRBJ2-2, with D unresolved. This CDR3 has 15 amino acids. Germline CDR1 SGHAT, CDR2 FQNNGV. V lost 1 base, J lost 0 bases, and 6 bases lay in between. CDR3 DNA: TGTGCCAGCAGCTTAGGAACTACGAACACCGGGGAGCTGTTTTTT. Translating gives CASSLGTTNTGELFF.

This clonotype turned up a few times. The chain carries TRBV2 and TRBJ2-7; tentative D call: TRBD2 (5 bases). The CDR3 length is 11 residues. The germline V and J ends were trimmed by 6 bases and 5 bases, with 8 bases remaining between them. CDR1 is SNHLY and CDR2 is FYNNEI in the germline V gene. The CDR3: CASSRGHEQYF. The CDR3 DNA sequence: TGTGCCAGCAGCCGAGGGCACGAGCAGTACTTC. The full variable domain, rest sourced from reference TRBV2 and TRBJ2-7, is EPEVTQTPSHQVTQMGQEVILRCVPISNHLYFYWYRQILGQKVEFLVSFYNNEISEKSEIFDDQFSVERPDGSNFTLKIRSTKLEDSAMYFCASSRGHEQYFGPGTRLTVT.

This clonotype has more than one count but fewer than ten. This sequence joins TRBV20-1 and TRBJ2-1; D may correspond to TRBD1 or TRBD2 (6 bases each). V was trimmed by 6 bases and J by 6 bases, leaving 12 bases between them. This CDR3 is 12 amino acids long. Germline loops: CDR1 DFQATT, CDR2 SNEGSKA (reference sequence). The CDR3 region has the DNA TGCAGTGCAGGGGGACTCACCAATGAGCAGTTCTTC. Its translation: CSAGGLTNEQFF.

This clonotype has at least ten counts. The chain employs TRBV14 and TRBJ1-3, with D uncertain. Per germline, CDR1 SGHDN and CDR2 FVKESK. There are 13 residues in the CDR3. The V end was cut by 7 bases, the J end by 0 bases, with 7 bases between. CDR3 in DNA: TGTGCCAGCACCACAATCTCTGGAAACACCATATATTTT. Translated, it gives CASTTISGNTIYF.

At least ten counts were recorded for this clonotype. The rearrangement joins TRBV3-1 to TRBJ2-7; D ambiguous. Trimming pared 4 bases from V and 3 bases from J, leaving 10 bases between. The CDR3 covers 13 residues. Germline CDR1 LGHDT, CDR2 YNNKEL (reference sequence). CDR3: CASSPKDIYEQYF. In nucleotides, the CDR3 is TGTGCCAGCAGCCCCAAAGATATCTACGAGCAGTACTTC.

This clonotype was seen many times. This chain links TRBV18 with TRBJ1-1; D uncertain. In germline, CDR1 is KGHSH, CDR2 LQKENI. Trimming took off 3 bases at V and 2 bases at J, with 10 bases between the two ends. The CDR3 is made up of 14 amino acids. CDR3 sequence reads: CASSPPPSNTEAFF. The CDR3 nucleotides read TGTGCCAGCTCACCTCCCCCATCTAACACTGAAGCTTTCTTT.